The clone carrying this TCR beta chain was found a few times. The data originate from a study of control samples from healthy donors and cancer patients. TCRdb's copy holds only in-frame clones and misses some; the assay was immunoSEQ multiplex PCR. The table includes roughly 180,000 clones, 90% to 95% detected once. The source material was blood. The sequence derives from a woman between 18 and 30 years old in good health.

CDR3 region: CASSLARARGAKNIQYF. The CDR3 region has the DNA TGTGCCAGCAGCTTAGCGAGGGCCCGGGGGGCCAAAAACATTCAGTACTTC. The chain is built from TRBV7-9 and TRBJ2-4, with a tentative D call TRBD2 (6 bases). The CDR3 length is 17 residues. Germline V CDR1 and CDR2: SEHNR, FQNEAQ (reference sequence). Trimming shortened V by 0 bases and J by 1 base, and 13 bases separated the two germline ends.